This is a list of T cell receptor beta chains from one sample in a study of cytomegalovirus exposure and HLA in healthy donors. The assay was immunoSEQ multiplex PCR, and TCRdb's table has in-frame clones only and misses some. In the table there are 150,000 to 160,000 clones, around 74% of which are singletons. The sample consisted of PBMCs. These receptors were obtained from a man between 18 and 35 years old in good health and CMV-seronegative. Each CDR3 is given with its conserved first and last residue. Fields, in order: V gene, J gene, clone size, D gene, CDR3 protein, CDR3 DNA. D genes are given only for firm matches. Rows may omit the clone size; those that give it use once, few, many or a size class.

v_call: TRBV28; j_call: TRBJ1-2; clone_size: .; d_call: TRBD1; cdr3_aa: CASSLGAGGGYTF; cdr3_nt: TGTGCCAGCAGTTTGGGGGCAGGGGGTGGCTACACCTTC
v_call: TRBV11-2; j_call: TRBJ1-1; clone_size: .; d_call: .; cdr3_aa: CASRTTGLQTEAFF; cdr3_nt: TGTGCCAGCAGAACAACAGGTCTTCAGACTGAAGCTTTCTTT
v_call: TRBV19; j_call: TRBJ2-7; clone_size: .; d_call: .; cdr3_aa: CASSIGGVGSYEQYF; cdr3_nt: TGTGCCAGTAGTATTGGAGGGGTCGGGTCCTACGAGCAGTACTTC
v_call: TRBV7-9; j_call: TRBJ1-1; clone_size: .; d_call: .; cdr3_aa: CASSPTRAGSNTEAFF; cdr3_nt: TGTGCCAGCAGCCCAACCCGGGCAGGGTCGAACACTGAAGCTTTCTTT
v_call: TRBV18; j_call: TRBJ1-4; clone_size: .; d_call: .; cdr3_aa: CASSPLTATNEKLFF; cdr3_nt: TGTGCCAGCTCACCACTGACAGCGACTAATGAAAAACTGTTTTTT
v_call: TRBV6-4; j_call: TRBJ1-2; clone_size: .; d_call: TRBD1; cdr3_aa: CASRGTGEGYTF; cdr3_nt: TGTGCCAGCAGGGGGACAGGCGAAGGCTACACCTTC
v_call: TRBV5-6; j_call: TRBJ1-2; clone_size: few; d_call: .; cdr3_aa: CASSLYAGVPYGYTF; cdr3_nt: TGTGCCAGCAGCTTGTATGCAGGGGTTCCCTATGGCTACACCTTC
v_call: TRBV6-1; j_call: TRBJ1-1; clone_size: few; d_call: TRBD1; cdr3_aa: CASSRDSSEAFF; cdr3_nt: TGTGCCAGCAGTCGGGACAGTTCTGAAGCTTTCTTT
v_call: TRBV6-4; j_call: TRBJ2-1; clone_size: .; d_call: .; cdr3_aa: CASSLRGPSNEQFF; cdr3_nt: TGTGCCAGCAGTCTGCGGGGGCCTAGCAATGAGCAGTTCTTC
v_call: TRBV15; j_call: TRBJ2-2; clone_size: .; d_call: .; cdr3_aa: CATSRDGGSYTGELFF; cdr3_nt: TGTGCCACCAGCAGAGATGGGGGGTCCTACACCGGGGAGCTGTTTTTT
v_call: TRBV5-5; j_call: TRBJ1-2; clone_size: .; d_call: TRBD1; cdr3_aa: CASSFRDRLLDGYTF; cdr3_nt: TGTGCCAGCAGCTTCCGGGACAGGCTACTGGATGGCTACACCTTC
v_call: TRBV11-2; j_call: TRBJ1-1; clone_size: once; d_call: .; cdr3_aa: CASSLARPNSGTEAFF; cdr3_nt: TGTGCCAGCAGCTTAGCGCGACCCAATTCGGGCACTGAAGCTTTCTTT
v_call: TRBV18; j_call: TRBJ1-2; clone_size: .; d_call: TRBD1; cdr3_aa: CASSPPGTGGYGYTF; cdr3_nt: TGTGCCAGCTCACCTCCGGGGACAGGGGGCTATGGCTACACCTTC
v_call: TRBV5-5; j_call: TRBJ1-1; clone_size: .; d_call: .; cdr3_aa: CASSIPQGSTEAFF; cdr3_nt: TGTGCCAGCAGCATCCCACAGGGCAGCACTGAAGCTTTCTTT
v_call: TRBV5-4; j_call: TRBJ1-5; clone_size: .; d_call: .; cdr3_aa: CASSPTENNQPQHF; cdr3_nt: TGTGCCAGCAGCCCGACGGAGAACAATCAGCCCCAGCATTTT
v_call: TRBV6-1; j_call: TRBJ1-6; clone_size: .; d_call: .; cdr3_aa: CASSESSFPYNSPLHF; cdr3_nt: TGTGCCAGCAGTGAATCCTCTTTCCCCTATAATTCACCCCTCCACTTT
v_call: TRBV25-1; j_call: TRBJ1-3; clone_size: .; d_call: .; cdr3_aa: CASSESYPGGGDTIYF; cdr3_nt: TGTGCCAGCAGTGAATCGTATCCGGGGGGAGGGGACACCATATATTTT
v_call: TRBV9; j_call: TRBJ2-7; clone_size: .; d_call: .; cdr3_aa: CASSAPGTHSYEQYF; cdr3_nt: TGTGCCAGCAGCGCCCCCGGGACACACTCCTACGAGCAGTACTTC
v_call: TRBV5-1; j_call: TRBJ1-1; clone_size: once; d_call: TRBD1; cdr3_aa: CASSLEQGVSTEAFF; cdr3_nt: TGCGCCAGCAGCTTGGAACAGGGGGTTAGCACTGAAGCTTTCTTT
v_call: TRBV2; j_call: TRBJ1-1; clone_size: few; d_call: .; cdr3_aa: CASAMDGGDTEAFF; cdr3_nt: TGTGCCAGCGCGATGGACGGGGGGGACACTGAAGCTTTCTTT
v_call: TRBV4-2; j_call: TRBJ1-3; clone_size: .; d_call: .; cdr3_aa: CASSQEPTSGHRNTIYF; cdr3_nt: TGTGCCAGCAGCCAAGAGCCGACATCGGGACATCGAAACACCATATATTTT
v_call: TRBV5-1; j_call: TRBJ1-2; clone_size: few; d_call: TRBD1; cdr3_aa: CDRAGGKENDYGYTF; cdr3_nt: TGCGACCGGGCAGGGGGGAAGGAGAATGACTATGGCTACACCTTC
v_call: TRBV5-5; j_call: TRBJ1-2; clone_size: .; d_call: .; cdr3_aa: CASSPSWTVGYTF; cdr3_nt: TGTGCCAGCAGCCCGAGTTGGACAGTCGGCTACACCTTC
v_call: TRBV5-1; j_call: TRBJ1-4; clone_size: .; d_call: TRBD1; cdr3_aa: CASSSGQEREKLFF; cdr3_nt: TGCGCCAGCAGCTCGGGACAGGAGAGAGAAAAACTGTTTTTT
v_call: TRBV5-8; j_call: TRBJ2-1; clone_size: .; d_call: TRBD2; cdr3_aa: CASSFSGGAGYNEQFF; cdr3_nt: TGTGCCAGCAGCTTTAGCGGGGGGGCAGGATACAATGAGCAGTTCTTC
v_call: TRBV2; j_call: TRBJ2-5; clone_size: .; d_call: TRBD2; cdr3_aa: CASNPLEAGVLTQYF; cdr3_nt: TGTGCCAGCAACCCCCTCGAAGCGGGGGTATTGACCCAGTACTTC
v_call: TRBV7-6; j_call: TRBJ2-2; clone_size: .; d_call: .; cdr3_aa: CASSPYTGELFF; cdr3_nt: TGTGCCAGCAGCCCTTACACCGGGGAGCTGTTTTTT
v_call: TRBV7-9; j_call: TRBJ1-1; clone_size: .; d_call: .; cdr3_aa: CASSLEGRPINTEAFF; cdr3_nt: TGTGCCAGCAGCTTAGAGGGGCGACCGATTAACACTGAAGCTTTCTTT
v_call: TRBV7-6; j_call: TRBJ2-1; clone_size: .; d_call: TRBD1; cdr3_aa: CASSATGGGSDEQFF; cdr3_nt: TGTGCCAGCAGCGCAACAGGGGGCGGCTCGGATGAGCAGTTCTTC
v_call: TRBV4-2; j_call: TRBJ2-6; clone_size: .; d_call: .; cdr3_aa: CASSQETRPGANVLTF; cdr3_nt: TGTGCCAGCAGCCAAGAAACCAGGCCTGGGGCCAACGTCCTGACTTTC
v_call: TRBV7-6; j_call: TRBJ2-2; clone_size: few; d_call: TRBD1; cdr3_aa: CASSLEQGIPLNTGELFF; cdr3_nt: TGTGCCAGCAGCTTAGAACAGGGGATCCCCCTGAACACCGGGGAGCTGTTTTTT
v_call: TRBV2; j_call: TRBJ1-3; clone_size: .; d_call: .; cdr3_aa: CASSEGEVISGNTIYF; cdr3_nt: TGTGCCAGCAGTGAAGGGGAGGTGATCTCTGGAAACACCATATATTTT
v_call: TRBV6-5; j_call: TRBJ1-2; clone_size: .; d_call: .; cdr3_aa: CASSRPRDGYTF; cdr3_nt: TGTGCCAGCAGCCGCCCTCGAGATGGCTACACCTTC
v_call: TRBV11-2; j_call: TRBJ1-2; clone_size: few; d_call: .; cdr3_aa: CASSPFTGWGGYTF; cdr3_nt: TGTGCCAGCAGCCCGTTCACCGGTTGGGGCGGCTACACCTTC
v_call: TRBV7-6; j_call: TRBJ2-5; clone_size: .; d_call: .; cdr3_aa: CASSKGTFETQYF; cdr3_nt: TGTGCCAGCAGCAAAGGGACTTTCGAGACCCAGTACTTC
v_call: TRBV5-8; j_call: TRBJ2-7; clone_size: .; d_call: .; cdr3_aa: CASSSISYEQYF; cdr3_nt: TGTGCCAGCAGCTCCATCTCCTACGAGCAGTACTTC
v_call: TRBV27; j_call: TRBJ2-6; clone_size: .; d_call: .; cdr3_aa: CASRPGWGTGANGLTF; cdr3_nt: TGTGCCAGCAGACCCGGCTGGGGGACTGGGGCCAACGGCCTGACTTTC
v_call: TRBV12-5; j_call: TRBJ2-7; clone_size: .; d_call: .; cdr3_aa: CASGLGGYGQGIDEQYF; cdr3_nt: TGTGCTAGTGGTTTGGGGGGATATGGGCAGGGGATCGACGAGCAGTACTTC
v_call: TRBV10-3; j_call: TRBJ1-5; clone_size: few; d_call: .; cdr3_aa: CATPNFPGGQPQHF; cdr3_nt: TGTGCCACTCCAAACTTCCCGGGGGGCCAGCCCCAGCATTTT
v_call: TRBV10-3; j_call: TRBJ1-5; clone_size: .; d_call: .; cdr3_aa: CAISEGFSESNQPQHF; cdr3_nt: TGTGCCATCAGTGAGGGCTTTTCTGAAAGCAATCAGCCCCAGCATTTT
v_call: TRBV6-5; j_call: TRBJ1-1; clone_size: few; d_call: .; cdr3_aa: CASSLGTGRAFF; cdr3_nt: TGTGCCAGCAGTTTAGGTACAGGGAGAGCTTTCTTT
v_call: TRBV2; j_call: TRBJ2-2; clone_size: .; d_call: TRBD2; cdr3_aa: CASSGSGGPAGELFF; cdr3_nt: TGTGCCAGCAGTGGGAGCGGGGGTCCGGCCGGGGAGCTGTTTTTT
v_call: TRBV29-1; j_call: TRBJ1-4; clone_size: once; d_call: .; cdr3_aa: CSGADGGNEKLFF; cdr3_nt: TGCAGCGGCGCCGATGGAGGGAATGAAAAACTGTTTTTT
v_call: TRBV2; j_call: TRBJ1-5; clone_size: .; d_call: .; cdr3_aa: CASKRDSNQPQHF; cdr3_nt: TGTGCCAGCAAAAGGGACTCAAATCAGCCCCAGCATTTT